A single sample is the source of the 3 T cell receptor beta chains below, sequenced in a study of vaccination effects on CD4 cells after COVID-19. Antigens of these TCRs are unknown. Sequencing was performed with immunoSEQ multiplex PCR; in TCRdb, only in-frame clones are kept and a portion is missing. The data show under 55,000 clones, nearly 80% seen once. Antigen-specific CD4+ T cells were first expanded with viral peptide pools by the ViraFEST assay and only then sequenced. Investigators separated out CD4+ T cells once less than 11 days of culture had passed. Nobody among the vaccine recipients had prior SARS-CoV-2 infection (nucleocapsid antibodies were negative). The input for sequencing was CD4+ T cells from PBMCs cultured with HCoV-OC43 spike peptides, taken before COVID-19 vaccination. Described subset: HCoV-OC43 spike overlapping peptide pool stimulation. These TCRs come from a human donor who received a COVID-19 vaccine.

The rearrangement links TRBV5-1 to TRBJ2-5, with 11 bases lining up with TRBD1. This CDR3 comprises 17 residues. The V gene end was trimmed by 1 base and the J gene end by 4 bases; junction bases not matched to a gene: 9. CDR1 SGHRS and CDR2 YFSETQ come from the germline V gene. The CDR3 DNA follows: TGCGCCAGCAGCTTGTACCCCGGGACAGGGGGGAGAGAGACCCAGTACTTC. Residues: CASSLYPGTGGRETQYF.

This chain uses TRBV12-3 or TRBV12-4 with TRBJ2-5, with D unresolved. Trimming took off 6 bases at V and 4 bases at J, with 9 bases between the two ends. The CDR3 consists of 12 residues. CDR3 DNA: TGTGCCAGCAGCCGTCCGAGAGAGACCCAGTACTTC. Its translation: CASSRPRETQYF.

The rearrangement links TRBV6-5 to TRBJ1-2; possibly TRBD1 for D (5 bases). Germline-derived CDR1 and CDR2 are MNHEY and SVGAGI. V was cut by 4 bases and J by 7 bases, with 13 bases left in between. This CDR3 is 13 amino acids long. CDR3 nucleotide sequence: TGTGCCAGCAGTTCCGATTACAGGTTTGGCTACACCTTC. Encoded protein: CASSSDYRFGYTF.